The subject of this entry is one T cell receptor (beta chain). Profiled with immunoSEQ multiplex PCR; TCRdb holds only in-frame clones, not every one. The sample has about 1 million clones; around 82% are singletons. These data belong to a study of shared clonotypes between healthy human individuals. This sequence originates from a man aged 18 to 29 in good health. Some clones in this sample may be carry-over from other donors' samples. Sequencing input: memory CD4+ T cells from PBMCs. Stated subset: CD45RA-negative fraction.

The CDR3 sequence is CASSPDRDNYGYTF. The CDR3 coding sequence is TGTGCCAGCTCACCCGACAGGGATAACTATGGCTACACCTTC. This chain uses TRBV18 with TRBJ1-2, with 7 bases aligning to TRBD1. V lost 3 bases, J lost 1 base, and 2 bases stayed unmatched. CDR1 and CDR2 from the germline V gene are KGHSH and LQKENI. The CDR3 has 14 amino acids. The entire variable domain, with the rest obtained from reference TRBV18 and TRBJ1-2, is as follows: NAGVMQNPRHLVRRRGQEARLRCSPMKGHSHVYWYRQLPEEGLKFMVYLQKENIIDESGMPKERFSAEFPKEGPSILRIQQVVRGDSAAYFCASSPDRDNYGYTFGSGTRLTVV.